The rows below give T cell receptor beta chains drawn from one sample of a study of blood T cell repertoires in COVID-19. Here immunoSEQ multiplex PCR was the method, and the copy in TCRdb shows in-frame clones only, minus some. The sample includes tens of thousands of clones, approximately 90% of them seen just once. The sequencing sample was made of peripheral blood. Receptors originate from a man aged 50-59 years with active or convalescent COVID-19. Both conserved end residues are part of each CDR3. D genes are given only for firm matches. The size entry is marked missing in some rows and otherwise reads once, few, many or a size class.

abundance	v_gene	d_gene	j_gene	CDR3aa	CDR3nt
.	TRBV5-6	.	TRBJ1-1	CASSFWSWTLNTEAFF	TGTGCCAGCAGCTTTTGGTCCTGGACTTTGAACACTGAAGCTTTCTTT
.	TRBV7-2	TRBD1	TRBJ2-3	CASSPKGTGAARITDTQYF	TGTGCCAGCAGCCCGAAAGGGACAGGGGCCGCACGGATAACAGATACGCAGTATTTT
.	TRBV24-1	.	TRBJ1-5	CATSRDNSNQPQHF	TGTGCCACCAGTAGGGACAATAGCAATCAGCCCCAGCATTTT
once	TRBV5-1	.	TRBJ2-2	CASSPGASGVYTGELFF	TGCGCCAGCAGCCCGGGGGCTAGCGGAGTTTACACCGGGGAGCTGTTTTTT
.	TRBV19	TRBD1	TRBJ1-5	CASSFRDSNQPQHF	TGTGCCAGTAGTTTCCGGGACAGTAATCAGCCCCAGCATTTT
.	TRBV30	.	TRBJ2-7	CAWSVLGQGGQYF	TGTGCCTGGAGTGTACTCGGCCAGGGTGGGCAGTACTTC
few	TRBV28	.	TRBJ2-7	CASSSGYEQYF	TGTGCCAGCAGTTCCGGCTACGAGCAGTACTTC
.	TRBV30	TRBD1	TRBJ1-3	CAWGTGSGNTIYF	TGTGCCTGGGGGACAGGGTCTGGAAACACCATATATTTT
few	TRBV10-3	TRBD1	TRBJ1-1	CAISDGQGGNTEAFF	TGTGCCATCAGTGATGGACAGGGAGGAAACACTGAAGCTTTCTTT
.	TRBV6-5	.	TRBJ1-2	CASESGGDDYGYTF	TGTGCCAGCGAATCCGGGGGGGACGACTATGGCTACACCTTC